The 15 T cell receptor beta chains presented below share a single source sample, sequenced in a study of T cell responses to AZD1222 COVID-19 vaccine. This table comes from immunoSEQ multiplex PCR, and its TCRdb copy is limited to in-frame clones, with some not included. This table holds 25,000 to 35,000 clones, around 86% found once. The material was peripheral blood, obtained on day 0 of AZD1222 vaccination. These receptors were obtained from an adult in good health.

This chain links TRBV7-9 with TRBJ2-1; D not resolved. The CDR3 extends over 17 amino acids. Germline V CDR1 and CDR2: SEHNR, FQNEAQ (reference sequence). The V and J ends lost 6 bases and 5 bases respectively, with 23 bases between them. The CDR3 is CASRPPLGPKGNNEQFF. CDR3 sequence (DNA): TGTGCCAGCAGACCCCCCCTAGGGCCGAAGGGAAACAATGAGCAGTTCTTC.

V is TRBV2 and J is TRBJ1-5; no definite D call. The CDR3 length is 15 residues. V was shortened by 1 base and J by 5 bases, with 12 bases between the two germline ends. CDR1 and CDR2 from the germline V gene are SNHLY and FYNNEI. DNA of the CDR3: TGTGCCAGCAGTGAAGGAGGGCAACGGGATCAGCCCCAGCATTTT. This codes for CASSEGGQRDQPQHF.

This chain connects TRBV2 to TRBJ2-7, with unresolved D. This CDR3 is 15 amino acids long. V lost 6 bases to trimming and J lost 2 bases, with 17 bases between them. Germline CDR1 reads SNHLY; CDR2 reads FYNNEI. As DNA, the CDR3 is TGTGCCAGCAGCCCCAACATCCCGGGCCCCTACGAGCAGTACTTC. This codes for CASSPNIPGPYEQYF.

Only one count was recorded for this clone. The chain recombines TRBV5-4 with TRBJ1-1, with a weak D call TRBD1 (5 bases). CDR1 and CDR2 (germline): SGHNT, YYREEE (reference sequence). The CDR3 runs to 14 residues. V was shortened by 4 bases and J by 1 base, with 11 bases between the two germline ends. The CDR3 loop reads CASSQGLQNTEAFF. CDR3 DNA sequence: TGTGCCAGCAGCCAGGGACTCCAGAACACTGAAGCTTTCTTT. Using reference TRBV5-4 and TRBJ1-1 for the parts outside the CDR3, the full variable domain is ETGVTQSPTHLIKTRGQQVTLRCSSQSGHNTVSWYQQALGQGPQFIFQYYREEENGRGNFPPRFSGLQFPNYSSELNVNALELDDSALYLCASSQGLQNTEAFFGQGTRLTVV.

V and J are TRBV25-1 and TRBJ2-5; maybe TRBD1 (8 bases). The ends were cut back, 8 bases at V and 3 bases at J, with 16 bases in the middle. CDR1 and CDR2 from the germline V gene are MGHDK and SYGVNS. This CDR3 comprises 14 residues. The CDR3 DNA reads TGTGCCAGCCCCCTACAGGGGGGGAAAGAGACCCAGTACTTC. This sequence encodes CASPLQGGKETQYF.

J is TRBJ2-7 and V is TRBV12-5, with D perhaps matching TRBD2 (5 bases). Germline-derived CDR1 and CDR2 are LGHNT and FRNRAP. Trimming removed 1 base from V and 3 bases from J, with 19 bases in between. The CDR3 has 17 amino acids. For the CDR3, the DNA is TGTGCTAGTGGTTTGGCGCTGGGCCGGGATTTTCACTACGAGCAGTACTTC. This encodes CASGLALGRDFHYEQYF.

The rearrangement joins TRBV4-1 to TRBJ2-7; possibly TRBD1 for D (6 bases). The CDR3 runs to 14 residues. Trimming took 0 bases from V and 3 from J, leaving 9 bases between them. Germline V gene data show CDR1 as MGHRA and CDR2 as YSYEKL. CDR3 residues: CASSQDRRGYEQYF. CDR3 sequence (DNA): TGCGCCAGCAGCCAAGACCGCAGGGGCTACGAGCAGTACTTC.

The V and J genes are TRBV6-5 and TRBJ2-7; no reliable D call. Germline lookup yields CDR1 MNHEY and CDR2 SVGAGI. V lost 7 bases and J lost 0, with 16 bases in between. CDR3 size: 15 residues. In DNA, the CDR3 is TGTGCCAGCACCCGGATTAGAGGAAACTCCTACGAGCAGTACTTC. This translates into CASTRIRGNSYEQYF.

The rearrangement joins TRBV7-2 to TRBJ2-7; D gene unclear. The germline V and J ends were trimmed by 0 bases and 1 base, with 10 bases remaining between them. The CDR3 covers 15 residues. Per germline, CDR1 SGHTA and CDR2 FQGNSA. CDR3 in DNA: TGTGCCAGCAGCTTAGCCGGTGGCGGATCCTACGAGCAGTACTTC. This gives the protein CASSLAGGGSYEQYF.

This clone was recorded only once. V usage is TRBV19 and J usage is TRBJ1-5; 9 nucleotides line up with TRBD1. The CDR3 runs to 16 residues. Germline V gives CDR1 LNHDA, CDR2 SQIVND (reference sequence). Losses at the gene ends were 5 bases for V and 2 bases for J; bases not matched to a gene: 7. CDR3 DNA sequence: TGTGCCAGTAGTGGGGGACAGGGAAGGGGCAATCAGCCCCAGCATTTT. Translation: CASSGGQGRGNQPQHF.

The CDR3 DNA reads as TGTGCCAGCAGCTTAGTGGATACGCAGTATTTT. It codes for CASSLVDTQYF. The chain employs TRBV11-1 and TRBJ2-3; D is unresolved. Germline CDR1 reads SGHAT; CDR2 reads FQDESV (reference sequence). This CDR3 has 11 residues. The ends were cut back, 1 base at V and 6 bases at J, with 2 bases in the middle.

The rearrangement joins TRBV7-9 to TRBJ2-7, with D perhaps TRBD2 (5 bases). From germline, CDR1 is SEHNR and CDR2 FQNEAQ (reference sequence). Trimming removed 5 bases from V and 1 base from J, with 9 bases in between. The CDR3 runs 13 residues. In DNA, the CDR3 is TGTGCCAGCAGCCGCACTAGTTCCTACGAGCAGTACTTC. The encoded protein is CASSRTSSYEQYF.

The chain's CDR3 is CASSSRGGGSGANVLTF. The DNA of the CDR3 is TGTGCCAGCAGCTCCCGTGGGGGAGGATCTGGGGCCAACGTCCTGACTTTC. The chain uses TRBV7-3 and TRBJ2-6, with D possibly TRBD2 on 6 matching bases. Germline-derived CDR1 and CDR2 are SGHTA and FQGTGA. The CDR3 is 17 residues long. V was clipped by 4 bases and J by 1 base, with 14 bases between them.

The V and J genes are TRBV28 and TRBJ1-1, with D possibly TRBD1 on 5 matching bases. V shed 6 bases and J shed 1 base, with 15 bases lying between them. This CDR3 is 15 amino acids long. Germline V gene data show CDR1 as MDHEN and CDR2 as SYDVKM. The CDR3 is CASSLTGGGNTEAFF. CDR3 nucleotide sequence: TGTGCCAGCAGCCTAACGGGGGGAGGGAACACTGAAGCTTTCTTT.

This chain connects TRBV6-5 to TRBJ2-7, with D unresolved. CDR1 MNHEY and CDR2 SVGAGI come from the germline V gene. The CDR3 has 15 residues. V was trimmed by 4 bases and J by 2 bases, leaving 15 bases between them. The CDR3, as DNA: TGTGCCAGCAGTTCCTGGCCGGGCAAAACCTACGAGCAGTACTTC. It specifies CASSSWPGKTYEQYF.